This T cell receptor (beta chain) was captured in a study of blood T cell repertoires in COVID-19. Turning to the study itself: Both acute and convalescent COVID-19 samples were obtained from the United States, Italy and Spain.

The authors' processing: Reference gene primer amplification gave nucleated cell count estimates. Repertoires were generated with immunoSEQ multiplex PCR, while TCRdb's copy carries only in-frame clones and drops some. Clone size and the V and J calls come from that table; the DNA yielded D and trimming. The sample carries a few hundred thousand clones, 89% recorded once. The CDR3 loop spans 14 amino acids. Germline assignment: CDR1 LGHDT and CDR2 YNNKEL (reference sequence). V lost 4 bases to trimming and J lost 1 base, with 11 bases between them. Cohort 3 recovery required two negative PCRs, clearance, or symptom resolution.

The chain has TRBV3-1 (or the pseudogene TRBV3-2) and TRBJ2-7; a possible D gene is TRBD2 (6 bases). This sequence was found in a woman aged 30 to 39 who had recovered from COVID-19. Sequencing input: PBMCs or T cells enriched from blood (not recorded which). The CDR3 loop reads CASSPQGGSYEQYF. CDR3 nucleotide sequence: TGTGCCAGCAGCCCCCAGGGAGGATCCTACGAGCAGTACTTC.